The 16 T cell receptor beta chains below come from one sample, sequenced in a study of identical twins. Each CDR3 protein is one row after TCRdb ran MiXCR on the 5' RACE reads. This table holds approximately 230,000 distinct CDR3 sequences, 6.5% found once. Another study also made use of these data, one on T cells expressing NK-cell markers.

Sequenced material: CD8+ T cells sorted from blood. Receptors were obtained from a woman aged 18-29 years in good health.

This clonotype was seen repeatedly, ten times or more. V and J are TRBV7-8 and TRBJ2-5; 9 bases agree with TRBD1. Germline V gene sequence: CDR1 SGHVS, CDR2 FQNEAQ. This CDR3 is built from 14 residues. Unmatched junction bases numbered 7, after V lost 6 bases and J lost 5 bases. This chain's CDR3 is CASSLTGGDETQYF. The CDR3 region has the DNA TGTGCCAGCAGTTTGACAGGGGGGGATGAGACCCAGTACTTC. Variable domain in full (rest from reference TRBV7-8 and TRBJ2-5): GAGVSQSPRYKVAKRGQDVALRCDPISGHVSLFWYQQALGQGPEFLTYFQNEAQLDKSGLPSDRFFAERPEGSVSTLKIQRTQQEDSAVYLCASSLTGGDETQYFGPGTRLLVL.

This clonotype occurred many times. The genes are TRBV6-2 or TRBV6-3 and TRBJ1-5; the D gene is possibly TRBD1 (5 bases). CDR1 and CDR2 from the germline V gene are MNHEY and SVGEGT. The CDR3 extends over 15 amino acids. Trimming stripped 4 bases from V and 0 bases from J, with 10 bases between. CDR3 nucleotide sequence: TGTGCCAGCAGTTGGGGGATTAATAGCAATCAGCCCCAGCATTTT. This gives the protein CASSWGINSNQPQHF.

The sample holds a few counts of this clonotype. The J gene is TRBJ2-7, the V gene TRBV27; TRBD1 matches 9 bases. Germline values: CDR1 MNHEY, CDR2 SMNVEV (reference sequence). This CDR3 has 14 residues. V shed 5 bases and J 5 bases; nucleotides not matched to a gene: 7. In nucleotides, the CDR3 is TGTGCCAGCAGTCTCTTAACAGGGGGCGACGAGCAGTACTTC. This sequence encodes CASSLLTGGDEQYF.

The chain recombines TRBV5-1 with TRBJ2-5, with no clear D. Germline CDR1 reads SGHRS; CDR2 reads YFSETQ. V was clipped by 3 bases and J by 4 bases, with 4 bases between them. CDR3 size: 11 residues. CDR3 residues: CASSSRETQYF. CDR3 in DNA: TGCGCCAGCAGCTCCCGAGAGACCCAGTACTTC.

This clonotype was recorded at least ten times. The V and J genes are TRBV7-9 and TRBJ2-5; D is unclear. CDR3 length equals 15 residues. Germline loops: CDR1 SEHNR, CDR2 FQNEAQ (reference sequence). Trimming took off 2 bases at V and 4 bases at J, with 14 bases between the two ends. This CDR3 is CASSLLGPHGETQYF. CDR3 bases: TGTGCCAGCAGCTTACTCGGTCCCCACGGAGAGACCCAGTACTTC. The full variable domain, completed using reference TRBV7-9 and TRBJ2-5, is DTGVSQNPRHKITKRGQNVTFRCDPISEHNRLYWYRQTLGQGPEFLTYFQNEAQLEKSRLLSDRFSAERPKGSFSTLEIQRTEQGDSAMYLCASSLLGPHGETQYFGPGTRLLVL.

The chain carries TRBV4-1 and TRBJ2-4, with TRBD2 matching 10 bases. V gave up 0 bases and J gave up 0 bases; unmatched junction bases: 2. Germline V CDR1 and CDR2: MGHRA, YSYEKL. The CDR3 loop spans 17 amino acids. The CDR3 reads CASSQDPSGGAKNIQYF. The CDR3 bases are TGCGCCAGCAGCCAAGATCCTAGCGGGGGAGCCAAAAACATTCAGTACTTC.

This clonotype was counted a few times. The chain is built from TRBV20-1 and TRBJ2-7; the D is unclear. Trimming took off 0 bases at V and 6 bases at J, with 15 bases between the two ends. Germline V CDR1 and CDR2: DFQATT, SNEGSKA (reference sequence). This CDR3 contains 14 residues. The CDR3: CSARDPGRGREQYF. Written as DNA, the CDR3 is TGCAGTGCTAGAGACCCGGGCAGAGGTCGCGAGCAGTACTTC.

This clonotype was seen only a few times. The rearrangement joins TRBV6-2 or TRBV6-3 to TRBJ2-5; D could derive from TRBD1 or TRBD2 (5 bases each). This CDR3 comprises 14 residues. Germline-derived CDR1 and CDR2 are MNHEY and SVGEGT. The germline V and J ends were trimmed by 8 bases and 5 bases, with 18 bases remaining between them. The CDR3 nucleotides are TGTGCCAGCCTAAAGAGGGGCCCCTCGGAGACCCAGTACTTC. Amino acids: CASLKRGPSETQYF.

This clonotype was seen a handful of times. This sequence joins TRBV7-9 and TRBJ1-5, with D unclear. Trimming removed 5 bases from V and 7 bases from J, with 9 bases in between. Germline values: CDR1 SEHNR, CDR2 FQNEAQ (reference sequence). The CDR3 spans 12 residues. CDR3: CASSRHEQPQHF. The CDR3 DNA follows: TGTGCCAGCAGCCGACACGAGCAGCCCCAGCATTTT.

This clonotype has at least ten counts. The chain recombines TRBV9 with TRBJ1-4, with D unresolved. Germline lookup yields CDR1 SGDLS and CDR2 YYNGEE. The CDR3 sequence is 13 residues long. The germline V and J ends were trimmed by 3 bases and 5 bases, with 8 bases remaining between them. The CDR3 loop is CASSATGNEKLFF. The CDR3 DNA sequence: TGTGCCAGCAGCGCGACGGGGAATGAAAAACTGTTTTTT.

This clonotype was seen more than once but under ten times. The chain uses TRBV27 and TRBJ2-6; perhaps TRBD2 as D (5 bases). The germline V gene encodes CDR1 MNHEY and CDR2 SMNVEV (reference sequence). V lost 0 bases and J 4 bases, leaving 10 bases between the germline ends. CDR3 size: 16 residues. The chain's CDR3 is CASSLSARVGANVLTF. As DNA, the CDR3 is TGTGCCAGCAGTTTATCGGCGAGGGTCGGGGCCAACGTCCTGACTTTC. The variable domain in full, with the rest retrieved from reference TRBV27 and TRBJ2-6, is EAQVTQNPRYLITVTGKKLTVTCSQNMNHEYMSWYRQDPGLGLRQIYYSMNVEVTDKGDVPEGYKVSRKEKRNFPLILESPSPNQTSLYFCASSLSARVGANVLTFGAGSRLTVL.

This clonotype was detected only a few times. V is TRBV3-1 and J is TRBJ1-3; D not certain. Trimming pared 3 bases from V and 8 bases from J, leaving 14 bases between. CDR3 length: 14 residues. Germline CDR1 and CDR2: LGHDT and YNNKEL (reference sequence). The CDR3 DNA is TGTGCCAGCAGCCATGATAAGGGTAGTCACACCATATATTTT. This codes for CASSHDKGSHTIYF.

This clonotype was picked up a small number of times. V and J are TRBV7-9 and TRBJ2-1, with D unclear. The CDR3 length is 12 residues. The V end was cut by 1 base, the J end by 8 bases, with 6 bases between. Germline V gives CDR1 SEHNR, CDR2 FQNEAQ (reference sequence). The CDR3: CASSLVGHEQFF. The CDR3 DNA reads as TGTGCCAGCAGCTTAGTAGGCCATGAGCAGTTCTTC.

The chain couples TRBV12-3 or TRBV12-4 to TRBJ1-1, with 8 bases matching TRBD1. The CDR3 extends over 13 amino acids. V was clipped by 7 bases and J by 4 bases; unmatched bases: 5. CDR3 amino acids: CASTLTGGTEAFF. The CDR3, as DNA: TGTGCCAGCACACTAACAGGGGGCACTGAAGCTTTCTTT.

The rearrangement joins TRBV19 to TRBJ2-1, with 8 bases lining up with TRBD1. V lost 3 bases, J lost 4 bases, and 8 bases stayed unmatched. The germline V gene has CDR1 LNHDA and CDR2 SQIVND (reference sequence). The CDR3 is made up of 16 amino acids. The CDR3 loop reads CASSIGDRRLYNEQFF. DNA of the CDR3: TGTGCCAGTAGTATCGGGGACAGGAGATTATACAATGAGCAGTTCTTC. Full variable domain (rest looked up from reference TRBV19 and TRBJ2-1): DGGITQSPKYLFRKEGQNVTLSCEQNLNHDAMYWYRQDPGQGLRLIYYSQIVNDFQKGDIAEGYSVSREKKESFPLTVTSAQKNPTAFYLCASSIGDRRLYNEQFFGPGTRLTVL.

At least ten counts were recorded for this clonotype. The gene calls are TRBV14 and TRBJ2-1; D ambiguous. This CDR3 spans 11 amino acids. The germline V and J ends were trimmed by 1 base and 8 bases, with 3 bases remaining between them. Germline values: CDR1 SGHDN, CDR2 FVKESK. CDR3: CASSQAYEQFF. Here the CDR3 DNA reads TGTGCCAGCAGCCAAGCATATGAGCAGTTCTTC. The variable domain in full, completed from reference TRBV14 and TRBJ2-1, reads EAGVTQFPSHSVIEKGQTVTLRCDPISGHDNLYWYRRVMGKEIKFLLHFVKESKQDESGMPNNRFLAERTGGTYSTLKVQPAELEDSGVYFCASSQAYEQFFGPGTRLTVL.